The 22 T cell receptor beta chains presented below share a single source sample, sequenced in a study of T cell repertoires in cytomegalovirus infection. TCRdb analysed the reads with MiXCR anew, one entry per CDR3 protein. There are over 250,000 distinct CDR3 sequences in the sample; about 20% occur only once, and about 21% lies in the top ten. Antigens for these TCRs are unknown. The sequencing used cultured PBMCs, collected from culture after CMV antigen stimulation. These receptors were collected from a human donor in good health (CMV status not recorded). Some clones in this sample may be carry-over from other donors' samples.

The chain links TRBV24-1 to TRBJ2-1; TRBD1 matches at 7 bases. The germline CDR1 and CDR2 sequences are KGHDR and SFDVKD. The junction had 4 bases not matched to a gene; V was cut back by 4 bases and J by 5 bases. The CDR3 contains 14 residues. The CDR3 DNA follows: TGTGCCACCAGTGACCGGGACAGAAACAATGAGCAGTTCTTC. Its protein is CATSDRDRNNEQFF.

J is TRBJ2-5 and V is TRBV7-9; D not certain. The CDR3 sequence is 17 residues long. Per the germline V gene, CDR1 is SEHNR and CDR2 is FQNEAQ (reference sequence). Trimming cost V 5 bases and J 5 bases, with 24 bases left between them. CDR3 in amino acids: CASSTPLRSSVRETQYF. The CDR3 nucleotides are TGTGCCAGCAGCACCCCGCTTCGGTCTTCAGTGCGGGAGACCCAGTACTTC.

The rearrangement uses TRBV27 and TRBJ2-5; D may correspond to TRBD1 or TRBD2 (5 bases each). The V gene lost 7 bases and the J gene lost 5 bases, with 20 bases spanning the gap. The CDR3 length is 15 residues. CDR1 MNHEY and CDR2 SMNVEV come from the germline V gene (reference sequence). The CDR3 is CASMGTGQVVETQYF. CDR3 nucleotides: TGTGCCAGCATGGGGACCGGGCAGGTCGTGGAGACCCAGTACTTC.

Only a few counts were recorded for this clonotype. The chain employs TRBV19 and TRBJ2-5, with 11 bases identical to TRBD2. The CDR3 consists of 15 residues. CDR1 is LNHDA, CDR2 SQIVND, per germline (reference sequence). V lost 3 bases to trimming and J lost 10 bases; unmatched junction nucleotides: 10. The CDR3 is CASSIRPSGRSDQYF. CDR3 DNA sequence: TGTGCCAGTAGTATTCGGCCTAGCGGGAGGAGCGACCAGTACTTC. Drawing the rest from reference TRBV19 and TRBJ2-5, the complete variable domain is DGGITQSPKYLFRKEGQNVTLSCEQNLNHDAMYWYRQDPGQGLRLIYYSQIVNDFQKGDIAEGYSVSREKKESFPLTVTSAQKNPTAFYLCASSIRPSGRSDQYFGPGTRLLVL.

In its sample, this clonotype was seen a few times. The rearrangement links TRBV12-3 or TRBV12-4 to TRBJ2-5; 15 bases align to TRBD2. V shed 9 bases, J shed 6 bases, and the junction held 2 bases outside the gene matches. The CDR3 consists of 13 residues. CDR3 protein: CASGTSGRKTQYF. CDR3 coding DNA: TGTGCCAGTGGGACTAGCGGGAGGAAGACCCAGTACTTC.

This clonotype has a handful of counts. The chain links TRBV19 to TRBJ1-6, with 9 bases that match TRBD1. The V gene end was trimmed by 5 bases and the J gene end by 8 bases; junction bases not matched to a gene: 10. The CDR3 sequence is 16 residues long. In germline, CDR1 is LNHDA, CDR2 SQIVND (reference sequence). The DNA of the CDR3 is TGTGCCAGTAGTCGACCGGGACAGGGAATGGATTCACCCCTCCACTTT. Encoded protein: CASSRPGQGMDSPLHF.

V gene TRBV7-9 combines with J gene TRBJ2-3, with 8 bases that match TRBD2. The germline CDR1 and CDR2 sequences are SEHNR and FQNEAQ (reference sequence). Trimming removed 3 bases from V and 9 bases from J; junction bases left unmatched: 11. The CDR3 extends over 15 amino acids. CDR3 sequence reads: CASSFGASGSATQYF. CDR3 DNA: TGTGCCAGCAGCTTCGGAGCTAGCGGGTCCGCGACGCAGTATTTT.

The genes are TRBV6-1 and TRBJ2-5; 7 bases are shared with TRBD1. Germline CDR1 reads MNHNS; CDR2 reads SASEGT. V lost 10 bases, J lost 4 bases, and 12 bases stayed unmatched. This CDR3 comprises 14 residues. CDR3 sequence: CATTGAGAGETQYF. CDR3 in DNA: TGTGCCACCACAGGGGCGGGCGCGGGAGAGACCCAGTACTTC.

The chain joins TRBV6-2 or TRBV6-3 to TRBJ2-7; tentative D call: TRBD2 (5 bases). Germline assignment: CDR1 MNHEY and CDR2 SVGEGT. The CDR3 spans 12 residues. Trimming removed 6 bases at V and 3 bases at J, with 9 bases between. The DNA of the CDR3 is TGTGCCAGCAGAGCGAGCGGCTACGAGCAGTACGTC. Encoded protein: CASRASGYEQYV.

This clonotype was seen just once. A much larger clone lies a single base off, so this may be a read error. The genes are TRBV27 and TRBJ1-5, with D maybe TRBD1 (6 bases). CDR1 is MNHEY, CDR2 SMNVEV, per germline (reference sequence). The CDR3 is made up of 13 amino acids. The CDR3 is CASRSQGSQPQNF. CDR3 nucleotide sequence: TGTGCCAGCAGGTCCCAGGGGAGTCAGCCCCAGAATTTT.

This chain uses TRBV14 with TRBJ2-1, with TRBD2 identical over 7 bases. Germline CDR1 reads SGHDN; CDR2 reads FVKESK. This CDR3 has 16 amino acids. V shed 2 bases, J shed 9 bases, and the junction held 13 bases outside the gene matches. CDR3 amino acids: CASSQRAGALTAEQFF. CDR3 coding DNA: TGTGCCAGCAGCCAAAGGGCGGGAGCGTTAACGGCTGAGCAGTTCTTC. Drawing the rest from reference TRBV14 and TRBJ2-1, the complete variable domain is EAGVTQFPSHSVIEKGQTVTLRCDPISGHDNLYWYRRVMGKEIKFLLHFVKESKQDESGMPNNRFLAERTGGTYSTLKVQPAELEDSGVYFCASSQRAGALTAEQFFGPGTRLTVL.

This clonotype has at least ten counts. The chain links TRBV7-2 to TRBJ2-2; unclear D gene. CDR3 size: 12 residues. V was trimmed by 6 bases and J by 4 bases, leaving 6 bases between them. CDR1 and CDR2 (germline): SGHTA, FQGNSA. CDR3 DNA sequence: TGTGCCAGCAGGCTCAGCACCGGGGAGCTGTTTTTT. Its translation is CASRLSTGELFF.

This clonotype has just a few counts. The V and J genes are TRBV18 and TRBJ1-2; possible D gene TRBD1, 6 bases. Germline CDR1 is KGHSH and CDR2 is LQKENI. The CDR3 has 14 amino acids. Between the trimmed V and J ends, which lost 6 bases and 1 base, there was a span of 12 bases. In DNA, the CDR3 is TGTGCCAGCTCCTCCGGACAGCTTAACTATGGCTACACCTTC. Translated, it gives CASSSGQLNYGYTF. Complete variable domain (other parts from reference TRBV18 and TRBJ1-2): NAGVMQNPRHLVRRRGQEARLRCSPMKGHSHVYWYRQLPEEGLKFMVYLQKENIIDESGMPKERFSAEFPKEGPSILRIQQVVRGDSAAYFCASSSGQLNYGYTFGSGTRLTVV.

This chain connects TRBV19 to TRBJ2-7; the D is unclear. Germline lookup yields CDR1 LNHDA and CDR2 SQIVND (reference sequence). V lost 5 bases, J lost 1 base, and 9 bases lay in between. CDR3 length: 13 residues. For the CDR3, the DNA is TGTGCCAGTAGTTCCTCTCTTTCCTACGAGCAGTACGTC. Amino acids: CASSSSLSYEQYV.

This clonotype showed up many times. This rearrangement joins TRBV6-2 or TRBV6-3 to TRBJ1-5; 7 nucleotides line up with TRBD1. The V and J ends lost 6 bases and 3 bases, in that order; junction bases with no gene match: 8. The CDR3 totals 15 residues. In germline, CDR1 is MNHEY, CDR2 SVGEGT. CDR3 region: CASSARQGDNQPQHF. The CDR3, as DNA: TGTGCCAGCAGCGCCCGACAGGGAGACAATCAGCCCCAGCATTTT.

The chain employs TRBV19 and TRBJ1-2; D might be TRBD1 (6 bases). V gave up 1 base and J gave up 7 bases, with 16 bases separating them. The germline V gene encodes CDR1 LNHDA and CDR2 SQIVND (reference sequence). The CDR3 sequence is 15 residues long. The CDR3 reads CASSIAPWAGAGYTF. The CDR3, as DNA: TGTGCCAGTAGTATAGCCCCCTGGGCAGGGGCTGGCTACACCTTC.

Of note for this clonotype: A much larger clone lies a single base off, so this may be a read error. The gene calls are TRBV6-2 or TRBV6-3 and TRBJ2-1; perhaps TRBD1 as D (6 bases). The CDR3 runs to 15 residues. V lost 6 bases and J lost 0, with 12 bases in between. In germline, CDR1 is MNHEY, CDR2 SVGEGT. The CDR3 here is CASSADRSSYNEQFF. Here the CDR3 DNA reads TGTGCCAGCAGCGCCGACAGGAGCTCCTACAATGAGCAGTTCTTC.

The chain uses TRBV12-3 or TRBV12-4 and TRBJ1-1; perhaps TRBD1 as D (5 bases). The germline V and J ends were trimmed by 2 bases and 1 base, with 11 bases remaining between them. The CDR3 loop spans 15 amino acids. The CDR3 sequence: CASSLMGRKNTEAFF. In nucleotides, the CDR3 is TGTGCCAGCAGTTTAATGGGACGGAAGAACACTGAAGCTTTCTTT.

This clonotype was recorded at least ten times. The V call is TRBV12-3 or TRBV12-4, the J call TRBJ1-3; tentative D call: TRBD1 (5 bases). The CDR3 spans 14 residues. V lost 10 bases and J lost 4, with 17 bases in between. The CDR3: CATRQQISGNTIYF. The DNA of the CDR3 is TGTGCCACCAGACAGCAAATAAGCGGAAACACCATATATTTT.

V is TRBV19 and J is TRBJ2-1; the D gene is possibly TRBD2 (6 bases). The germline V gene encodes CDR1 LNHDA and CDR2 SQIVND (reference sequence). V was trimmed by 10 bases and J by 0 bases, leaving 16 bases between them. The CDR3 is 15 amino acids. This chain's CDR3 is CATKEGTASYNEQFF. CDR3 in DNA: TGTGCCACTAAGGAGGGAACCGCCTCCTACAATGAGCAGTTCTTC.

The gene calls are TRBV18 and TRBJ2-7, with D unclear. The CDR3 is 11 amino acids. Germline V gene data show CDR1 as KGHSH and CDR2 as LQKENI. Trimming left V 6 bases short and J 5 bases short, with 8 bases between. Written as DNA, the CDR3 is TGTGCCAGCTCTTCCCGGGACGAGCAGTACTTC. Amino acid sequence: CASSSRDEQYF.

The chain recombines TRBV18 with TRBJ2-2, with unresolved D. V was shortened by 0 bases and J by 4 bases, with 12 bases between the two germline ends. There are 16 residues in the CDR3. Looked up from germline, CDR1 is KGHSH and CDR2 is LQKENI. The CDR3 loop reads CASSPPSLGSTGELFF. In nucleotides, the CDR3 is TGTGCCAGCTCACCACCGTCCCTCGGTAGCACCGGGGAGCTGTTTTTT.